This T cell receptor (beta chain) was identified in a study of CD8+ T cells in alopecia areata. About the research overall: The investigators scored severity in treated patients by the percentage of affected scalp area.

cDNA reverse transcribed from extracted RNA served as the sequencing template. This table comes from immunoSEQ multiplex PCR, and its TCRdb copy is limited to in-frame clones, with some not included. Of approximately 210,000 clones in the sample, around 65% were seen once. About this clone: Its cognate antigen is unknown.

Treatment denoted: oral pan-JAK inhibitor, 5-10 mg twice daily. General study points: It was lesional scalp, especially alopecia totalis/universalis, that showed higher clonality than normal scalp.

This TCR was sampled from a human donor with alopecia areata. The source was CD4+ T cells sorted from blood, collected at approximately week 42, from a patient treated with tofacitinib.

The CDR3: CATSSLRANQPQHF. The CDR3 DNA reads TGTGCCACCAGCAGCCTACGGGCCAATCAGCCCCAGCATTTT. The chain carries TRBV15 and TRBJ1-5; D unresolved. The CDR3 is made up of 14 amino acids. CDR1 and CDR2 from the germline V gene are LNHNV and YYDKDF (reference sequence). Trimming removed 3 bases at V and 3 bases at J, with 9 bases between.